Following are 26 T cell receptor beta chains from one sample sequenced in a study of T-cell memory formation after mild COVID-19. TCRdb independently ran MiXCR on the 5' RACE reads; one entry per CDR3 protein. The sample records about 150,000 distinct CDR3 sequences, 25% being singletons. The sample taken for sequencing was PBMCs or a T cell subset sorted from them (not recorded which). The receptors derive from an adult woman who had mild COVID-19 (a few samples of this study predate the infection). Cell type and time point are not known.

The rearrangement uses TRBV10-3 and TRBJ2-3, with 12 nucleotides matching TRBD2. The CDR3 length is 15 residues. V lost 6 bases, J lost 2 bases, and 3 bases stayed unmatched. CDR1 and CDR2 from the germline V gene are ENHRY and SYGVKD. The CDR3 nucleotides read TGTGCCATCAGAGGACTAGCGGGACTCACAGATACGCAGTATTTT. Amino acid sequence: CAIRGLAGLTDTQYF.

This clonotype is deemed medium-sized. The chain joins TRBV15 to TRBJ1-1, with a tentative D call TRBD1 (5 bases). The V gene's germline CDR1 is LNHNV and CDR2 YYDKDF (reference sequence). V lost 3 bases and J 1 base, leaving 9 bases between the germline ends. The CDR3 runs 14 residues. The CDR3 sequence is CATSSDRENTEAFF. As DNA, the CDR3 is TGTGCCACCAGCAGCGACAGAGAGAACACTGAAGCTTTCTTT.

This clonotype was detected only a few times. This sequence joins TRBV7-9 and TRBJ2-3; maybe TRBD2 (5 bases). V lost 4 bases and J 5 bases, leaving 19 bases between the germline ends. CDR1 SEHNR and CDR2 FQNEAQ come from the germline V gene (reference sequence). There are 16 residues in the CDR3. CDR3 loop: CASSSGMRVVGDTQYF. CDR3 DNA: TGTGCCAGCAGCTCCGGGATGCGGGTGGTTGGAGATACGCAGTATTTT.

The rearrangement joins TRBV4-1 to TRBJ2-7; D is ambiguous. V dropped 4 bases and J dropped 2 bases, with 9 bases sitting between them. This CDR3 contains 13 residues. Germline loops: CDR1 MGHRA, CDR2 YSYEKL. The CDR3 region has the DNA TGCGCCAGCAGCCCTACTGCTGCCTACGAGCAGTACTTC. It specifies CASSPTAAYEQYF.

This clonotype was recorded a few times. The chain combines TRBV20-1 with TRBJ2-2; D unclear. This CDR3 spans 13 amino acids. Germline-derived CDR1 and CDR2 are DFQATT and SNEGSKA (reference sequence). The V gene lost 0 bases and the J gene lost 4 bases, with 6 bases spanning the gap. CDR3 protein: CSARETFTGELFF. DNA for the CDR3: TGCAGTGCTAGAGAAACGTTCACCGGGGAGCTGTTTTTT.

This clonotype occurred a few times. The CDR3 protein is CASSPYMGGEGADTQYF. DNA for the CDR3: TGTGCCAGCAGTCCCTACATGGGAGGGGAAGGGGCAGATACGCAGTATTTT. The genes are TRBV6-1 and TRBJ2-3, with 7 nucleotides matching TRBD2. The CDR3 has 17 residues. Germline V CDR1 and CDR2: MNHNS, SASEGT. V trimming: 5 bases; J trimming: 4 bases; junction bases outside the gene matches: 15.

The chain employs TRBV29-1 and TRBJ2-3, with 10 bases aligning to TRBD2. Trimming at V came to 3 bases and at J to 6 bases, leaving 12 bases not matched to a gene. CDR1 is SQVTM, CDR2 ANQGSEA, per germline. The CDR3 sequence is 16 residues long. In DNA, the CDR3 is TGCAGCGTTGATACAAGTCTAGCGGGAGTTGGGGATACGCAGTATTTT. It codes for CSVDTSLAGVGDTQYF.

This clonotype was detected a few times. The chain carries TRBV7-6 and TRBJ2-3, with 8 bases fitting TRBD2. The junction had 6 bases not matched to a gene; V was cut back by 1 base and J by 6 bases. CDR3 length equals 15 residues. Germline CDR1 reads SGHVS; CDR2 reads FNYEAQ. The DNA for the CDR3 is TGTGCCAGCAGCTTAGGCGGGGGGCCAGGCGATACGCAGTATTTT. The encoded protein is CASSLGGGPGDTQYF. The full variable domain, with the rest looked up from reference TRBV7-6 and TRBJ2-3, is GAGVSQSPRYKVTKRGQDVALRCDPISGHVSLYWYRQALGQGPEFLTYFNYEAQQDKSGLPNDRFSAERPEGSISTLTIQRTEQRDSAMYRCASSLGGGPGDTQYFGPGTRLTVL.

This clonotype was counted between two and nine times. The chain joins TRBV5-1 to TRBJ1-1; D is unresolved. Trimming removed 0 bases from V and 5 bases from J, with 5 bases in between. CDR3 length equals 12 residues. The germline V gene encodes CDR1 SGHRS and CDR2 YFSETQ. The CDR3 DNA reads TGCGCCAGCAGCTTGGATAGGACTGAAGCTTTCTTT. Translation: CASSLDRTEAFF.

The genes are TRBV20-1 and TRBJ1-4; the match to TRBD1 covers 7 bases. Germline V CDR1 and CDR2: DFQATT, SNEGSKA (reference sequence). The CDR3 is 15 amino acids. J lost 1 base, V lost 0 bases, and 2 bases had no gene match. The CDR3 loop is CSARETGLTNEKLFF. In DNA form, the CDR3 reads TGCAGTGCTAGAGAGACAGGGTTAACTAATGAAAAACTGTTTTTT.

This clonotype was seen ten or more times. The chain employs TRBV5-1 and TRBJ1-4, with TRBD1 matching over 9 bases. The CDR3 sequence is 15 residues long. Germline-derived CDR1 and CDR2 are SGHRS and YFSETQ. After removal of 1 base from V and 5 bases from J, the junction contained 3 bases not matched to a gene. CDR3 DNA sequence: TGCGCCAGCAGCTTGTCGGGACAGGGAAATGAAAAACTGTTTTTT. Protein: CASSLSGQGNEKLFF.

This clonotype was counted only a few times. The chain uses TRBV9 and TRBJ2-7; 8 bases line up with TRBD2. The CDR3 is made up of 16 amino acids. The J segment lost 2 bases and the V segment lost 0 bases, leaving 7 bases of the junction unmatched. Germline loops: CDR1 SGDLS, CDR2 YYNGEE. The CDR3 is CASSVDGSGVPYEQYF. As DNA, the CDR3 is TGTGCCAGCAGCGTAGATGGTAGCGGGGTGCCCTACGAGCAGTACTTC.

The chain links TRBV4-1 to TRBJ1-1; 7 bases are shared with TRBD1. V was pared by 0 bases and J by 1 base, with 8 bases of the junction left unmatched. From germline, CDR1 is MGHRA and CDR2 YSYEKL. This CDR3 is built from 17 residues. CDR3: CASSQDVGQISNTEAFF. CDR3 bases: TGCGCCAGCAGCCAAGATGTGGGACAGATTTCGAACACTGAAGCTTTCTTT.

This clonotype appeared a few times. The V and J genes are TRBV29-1 and TRBJ2-7, with 7 nucleotides matching TRBD2. V shed 2 bases and J 0 bases; nucleotides not matched to a gene: 1. This CDR3 contains 13 residues. Germline V gene data show CDR1 as SQVTM and CDR2 as ANQGSEA. The CDR3 DNA is TGCAGCGTTGAATTAGCGGGCTCCTACGAGCAGTACTTC. As protein: CSVELAGSYEQYF.

This clonotype has just a few counts. The chain employs TRBV7-2 and TRBJ2-7; D might be TRBD2 (6 bases). The CDR3 sequence is 14 residues long. Per germline, CDR1 SGHTA and CDR2 FQGNSA. Between the trimmed V and J ends, which lost 5 bases and 4 bases, there was a span of 15 bases. The DNA for the CDR3 is TGTGCCAGCAGCCCCTCCTGGGGGAGGTACGAGCAGTACTTC. Translating gives CASSPSWGRYEQYF.

This clonotype was seen once. V usage is TRBV19 and J usage is TRBJ2-7; 7 nucleotides align to TRBD2. CDR3 length: 14 residues. CDR1 and CDR2 from the germline V gene are LNHDA and SQIVND (reference sequence). V lost 4 bases and J lost 3; bases outside the gene matches: 6. CDR3 in amino acids: CASSTSAGFYEQYF. CDR3 DNA: TGTGCCAGTAGTACGTCAGCGGGGTTCTACGAGCAGTACTTC. Combining the CDR3 with reference TRBV19 and TRBJ2-7 gives the whole variable domain DGGITQSPKYLFRKEGQNVTLSCEQNLNHDAMYWYRQDPGQGLRLIYYSQIVNDFQKGDIAEGYSVSREKKESFPLTVTSAQKNPTAFYLCASSTSAGFYEQYFGPGTRLTVT.

The chain joins TRBV7-3 to TRBJ2-3, with 9 bases aligning to TRBD1. Germline trimming cut 4 bases from V and 2 bases from J; bases unmatched to any gene: 4. This CDR3 has 15 amino acids. Germline CDR1 SGHTA, CDR2 FQGTGA. CDR3 amino acids: CASSWTGANTDTQYF. DNA of the CDR3: TGTGCCAGCAGCTGGACAGGGGCAAACACAGATACGCAGTATTTT.

In its sample, this clonotype was seen a few times. J is TRBJ2-5 and V is TRBV7-8, with 9 bases lining up with TRBD1. The junction had 16 bases not matched to a gene; V was cut back by 3 bases and J by 2 bases. The germline V gene encodes CDR1 SGHVS and CDR2 FQNEAQ. The CDR3 has 19 residues. As DNA, the CDR3 is TGTGCCAGCAGCTTTCCGGCCGATCCGGGACAGGGACCGCAAGAGACCCAGTACTTC. Protein sequence: CASSFPADPGQGPQETQYF.

This clonotype appeared a few times. The chain recombines TRBV12-3 or TRBV12-4 with TRBJ1-1; D is unresolved. This CDR3 is built from 14 residues. Trimming stripped 10 bases from V and 5 bases from J, with 20 bases between. The CDR3 DNA is TGTGCCACTCAGGCCCCCGGTAAGAAGACTGAAGCTTTCTTT. Its translation: CATQAPGKKTEAFF.

The V call is TRBV29-1, the J call TRBJ2-1; D is unclear. In germline, CDR1 is SQVTM, CDR2 ANQGSEA. Between the trimmed V and J ends, which lost 6 bases and 0 bases, there was a span of 30 bases. This CDR3 is 20 amino acids long. CDR3 DNA sequence: TGCAGCGTCGCCCCCTATCGCGCGAAGGGCGTTTTAAGCTCCTACAATGAGCAGTTCTTC. Translating gives CSVAPYRAKGVLSSYNEQFF.

This clonotype occurred a few times. This chain uses TRBV15 with TRBJ2-7; TRBD2 agrees at 12 bases. CDR3 length: 15 residues. The V gene's germline CDR1 is LNHNV and CDR2 YYDKDF (reference sequence). After removal of 5 bases from V and 2 bases from J, the junction contained 4 bases not matched to a gene. The CDR3 reads CATSARTSGAYEQYF. In DNA, the CDR3 is TGTGCCACCAGCGCCAGGACTAGCGGGGCCTACGAGCAGTACTTC.

This chain connects TRBV29-1 to TRBJ2-7; D not resolved. This CDR3 is 13 amino acids long. Germline-derived CDR1 and CDR2 are SQVTM and ANQGSEA. Trimming cost V 4 bases and J 5 bases, with 15 bases left between them. The CDR3 is CSVVWEAPHEQYF. In DNA, the CDR3 is TGCAGCGTTGTCTGGGAAGCCCCCCACGAGCAGTACTTC.

This clonotype appeared a few times. V usage is TRBV9 and J usage is TRBJ2-7; 7 bases line up with TRBD2. The trim removed 3 bases at V and 1 base at J, leaving 4 bases unmatched. CDR1 and CDR2 from the germline V gene are SGDLS and YYNGEE. CDR3 length: 14 amino acids. CDR3 in DNA: TGTGCCAGCAGCGCGGGGGGAATGTCCTACGAGCAGTACTTC. This translates into CASSAGGMSYEQYF. Based on the CDR3 plus reference TRBV9 and TRBJ2-7, the full variable domain is DSGVTQTPKHLITATGQRVTLRCSPRSGDLSVYWYQQSLDQGLQFLIQYYNGEERAKGNILERFSAQQFPDLHSELNLSSLELGDSALYFCASSAGGMSYEQYFGPGTRLTVT.

This CDR3 reads CAWSEEGLYGYTF. The CDR3 DNA reads TGTGCCTGGAGTGAGGAGGGCCTCTATGGCTACACCTTC. V gene TRBV30 combines with J gene TRBJ1-2; D gene ambiguous. The CDR3 totals 13 residues. V was trimmed by 1 base and J by 4 bases, leaving 10 bases between them. Germline V CDR1 and CDR2: GTSNPN, SVGIG (reference sequence).

In its sample, this clonotype was seen a few times. V and J are TRBV7-9 and TRBJ2-7, with TRBD1 identical over 8 bases. After removal of 5 bases from V and 0 bases from J, the junction contained 6 bases not matched to a gene. This CDR3 contains 15 residues. In germline, CDR1 is SEHNR, CDR2 FQNEAQ (reference sequence). The CDR3 loop is CASSQRDRSSYEQYF. The CDR3, as DNA: TGTGCCAGCAGCCAAAGGGACAGGAGCTCCTACGAGCAGTACTTC. The entire variable domain, with the rest obtained from reference TRBV7-9 and TRBJ2-7, is as follows: DTGVSQNPRHKITKRGQNVTFRCDPISEHNRLYWYRQTLGQGPEFLTYFQNEAQLEKSRLLSDRFSAERPKGSFSTLEIQRTEQGDSAMYLCASSQRDRSSYEQYFGPGTRLTVT.

The sample holds a few counts of this clonotype. The CDR3 bases are TGCGCCAGCAGCCAAGATGTGACTAGCGGGAGCCAAGAGACCCAGTACTTC. Translating gives CASSQDVTSGSQETQYF. This sequence joins TRBV4-3 and TRBJ2-5, with TRBD2 identical over 12 bases. The germline gives CDR1 LGHNA, CDR2 YSLEER. The ends lost 0 bases at V and 1 base at J; junction bases unmatched: 3. The length of the CDR3 is 17 residues.